The table lists the clone carrying this T cell receptor (beta chain) with a count of one. After removal of 11 bases from V and 4 bases from J, the junction contained 9 bases not matched to a gene. Germline V gene lookup returns CDR1 MNHNS and CDR2 SASEGT. The CDR3 consists of 13 residues. Here immunoSEQ multiplex PCR was the method, and the copy in TCRdb shows in-frame clones only, minus some. The sample yields under 90,000 clones, approximately 95% seen once. This specimen comes from a study of T cell changes during pregnancy in multiple sclerosis. This receptor was taken from a female donor in good health, enrolled as a control in a pregnancy study. The sequencing here drew on peripheral blood, taken in the second trimester of pregnancy. This chain joins TRBV6-1 and TRBJ2-3; 7 bases fit TRBD2. CDR3 in DNA: TGTGCCGTACTTAGCGGGTACTCAGATACGCAGTATTTT. Translation: CAVLSGYSDTQYF.